The next 2 T cell receptor beta chains were all read from a single sample in a study of early T cells in non-severe SARS-CoV-2 infection. Using its own MiXCR run on the 5' RACE reads, TCRdb lists one record per CDR3 protein. The sample yields tens of thousands of distinct CDR3 sequences, less than 5% seen once. Sequenced sample: whole blood. These receptors originate from an adult who was a healthcare worker with PCR-confirmed SARS-CoV-2 infection or an uninfected control (not recorded which).

The sample holds a few counts of this clonotype. The chain joins TRBV10-3 to TRBJ2-5, with 13 bases identical to TRBD2. Trimming cost V 10 bases and J 2 bases; bases outside gene matches: 7. The CDR3 consists of 15 residues. CDR1 and CDR2 from the germline V gene are ENHRY and SYGVKD. Here the CDR3 reads CATRTSGSSQETQYF. The CDR3, as DNA: TGTGCCACCCGGACTAGCGGGAGTAGTCAAGAGACCCAGTACTTC.

This clonotype was seen at least ten times. The chain recombines TRBV10-3 with TRBJ2-3; perhaps TRBD1 as D (5 bases). The V and J ends lost 6 bases and 4 bases respectively, with 8 bases between them. Germline V lookup: CDR1 ENHRY, CDR2 SYGVKD. The CDR3 runs 12 residues. For the CDR3, the DNA is TGTGCCATCAGCTCAGGGTCAGATACGCAGTATTTT. Protein product: CAISSGSDTQYF.